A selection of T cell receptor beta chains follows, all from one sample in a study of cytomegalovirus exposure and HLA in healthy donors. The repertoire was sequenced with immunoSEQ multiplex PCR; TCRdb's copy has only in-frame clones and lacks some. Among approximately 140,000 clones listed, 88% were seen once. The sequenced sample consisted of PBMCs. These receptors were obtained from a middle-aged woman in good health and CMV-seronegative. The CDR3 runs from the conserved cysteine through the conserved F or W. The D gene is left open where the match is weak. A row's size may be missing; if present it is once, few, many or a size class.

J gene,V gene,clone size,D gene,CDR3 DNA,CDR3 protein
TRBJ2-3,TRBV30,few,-,TGTGCCTGGGTCCCCCAAGCACTCGGCGGTGGAGGGACGCAGTATTTT,CAWVPQALGGGGTQYF
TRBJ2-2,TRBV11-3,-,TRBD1,TGTGCCAGCAGCTTAAGGGACAGTAGGACCGGGGAGCTGTTTTTT,CASSLRDSRTGELFF
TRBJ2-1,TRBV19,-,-,TGTGCCAGTAGTATCCCGGACTGGTACAATGAGCAGTTCTTC,CASSIPDWYNEQFF
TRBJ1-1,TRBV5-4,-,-,TGTGCCAGCAGTCCGGACAAATCGAACACTGAAGCTTTCTTT,CASSPDKSNTEAFF
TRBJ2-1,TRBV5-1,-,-,TGCGCCAGCAGCCCCGGACTCTCTTCCTACAATGAGCAGTTCTTC,CASSPGLSSYNEQFF
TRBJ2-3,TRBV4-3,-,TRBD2,TGCGCCAGCAGCCAAGATCTGGCGGGAGTGGCAGATACGCAGTATTTT,CASSQDLAGVADTQYF
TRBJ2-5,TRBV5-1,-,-,TGCGCCAGTGGGGAGCTTCAAGAGACCCAGTACTTC,CASGELQETQYF
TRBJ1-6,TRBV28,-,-,TGTGCCAGCAGTCCCCCTAGGGGCGAAAATTCACCCCTCCACTTT,CASSPPRGENSPLHF
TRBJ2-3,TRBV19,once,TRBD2,TGTGCCAGTAGAATGACTAGCGGGACCACAGATACGCAGTATTTT,CASRMTSGTTDTQYF
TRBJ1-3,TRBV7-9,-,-,TGTGCCAGCAGCTTTGGCGGAAACACCATATATTTT,CASSFGGNTIYF
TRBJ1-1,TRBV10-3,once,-,TGTGCCATCAGTGAGTCGTTGGGCCAAGCTTTCTTT,CAISESLGQAFF
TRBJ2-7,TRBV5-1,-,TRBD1,TGCGCCAGCAGCTTGGACAGGGGAGCCTACGAGCAGTACTTC,CASSLDRGAYEQYF
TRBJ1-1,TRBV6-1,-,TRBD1,TGTGCCAGCAGGACAGGGTTAAACACTGAAGCTTTCTTT,CASRTGLNTEAFF
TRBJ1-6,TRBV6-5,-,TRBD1,TGTGCCAGCAGTGACCGGGACAGTAATTCACCCCTCCACTTT,CASSDRDSNSPLHF
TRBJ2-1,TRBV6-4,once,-,TGTGCCAGCAGTGAACTTGGCGGGATTGTCAATGAGCAGTTCTTC,CASSELGGIVNEQFF
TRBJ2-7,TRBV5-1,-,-,TGCGCCAGCAGCTTCCAGGGATCCTCCTACGAGCAGTACTTC,CASSFQGSSYEQYF
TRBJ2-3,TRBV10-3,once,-,TGTGCCATCAGTGGGGGCCCAGATACGCAGTATTTT,CAISGGPDTQYF
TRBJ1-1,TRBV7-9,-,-,TGTGCCAGCAGCCTAGCAGAGCCCGCCACTGAAGCTTTCTTT,CASSLAEPATEAFF
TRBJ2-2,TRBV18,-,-,TGTGCCAGCTCACCCCGAAGTAGTACCGGGGAGCTGTTTTTT,CASSPRSSTGELFF
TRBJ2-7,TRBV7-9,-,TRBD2,TGTGCCAGCAGCTCGACTAGCGGCGAGCAGTACTTC,CASSSTSGEQYF
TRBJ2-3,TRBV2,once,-,TGTGCCAGCACCACCGGAGGCTGGGGCACAGATACGCAGTATTTT,CASTTGGWGTDTQYF
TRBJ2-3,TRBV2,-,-,TGTGCCAGCAGTGAGTCCCCTACCCTAGATACGCAGTATTTT,CASSESPTLDTQYF
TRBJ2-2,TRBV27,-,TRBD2,TGTGCCAGCAGTGACCGACTAGCGGCCAACACCGGGGAGCTGTTTTTT,CASSDRLAANTGELFF
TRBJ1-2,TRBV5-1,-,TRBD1,TGCGCCAGCAGCTTGGATGGACAGGGGGCAAATGGCTACACCTTC,CASSLDGQGANGYTF
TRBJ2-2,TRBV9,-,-,TGTGCCAGCAGCGGGGCGCGGAACACCGGGGAGCTGTTTTTT,CASSGARNTGELFF
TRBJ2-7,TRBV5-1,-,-,TGCGCCAGCAGCCCGGGACTGCCGAACGAGATTTACGAGCAGTACTTC,CASSPGLPNEIYEQYF
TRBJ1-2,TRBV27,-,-,TGTGCCAGCAGTTTTCACAGCAACTATGGCTACACCTTC,CASSFHSNYGYTF
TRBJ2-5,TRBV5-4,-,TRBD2,TGTGCCAGCAGCCCCGGACTAGAGGACATTGAGACCCAGTACTTC,CASSPGLEDIETQYF
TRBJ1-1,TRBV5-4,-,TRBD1,TGTGCCAGCAGCCACCCCAGACAGGGGGGGACTGAAGCTTTCTTT,CASSHPRQGGTEAFF